This T cell receptor beta chain stems from a study of monozygotic twins with inflammatory bowel disease. Each UMI harboured a 6-nucleotide sample barcode and was appended via template switching. Using the 5' RACE reads, TCRdb records one entry per CDR3 protein without DNA. The ten most abundant clones cover 1.5% to 2% of a sample with more than 100,000 distinct CDR3 sequences. The CDR3 is 15 residues long. Germline CDR1 reads MNHEY; CDR2 reads SVGEGT. Blood, roughly 2.6 ml, was drawn per donor. Whole blood served as the source of total RNA, and no T cell sorting took place. The rearrangement uses TRBV6-2 or TRBV6-3 and TRBJ1-1; TCRdb's D call of TRBD1 is untestable without DNA. The sample was blood. This receptor was taken from a human donor with ulcerative colitis or Crohn's disease, or a healthy co-twin of an affected twin (not recorded which). The CDR3 loop reads CASNADRSSHTEAFF.